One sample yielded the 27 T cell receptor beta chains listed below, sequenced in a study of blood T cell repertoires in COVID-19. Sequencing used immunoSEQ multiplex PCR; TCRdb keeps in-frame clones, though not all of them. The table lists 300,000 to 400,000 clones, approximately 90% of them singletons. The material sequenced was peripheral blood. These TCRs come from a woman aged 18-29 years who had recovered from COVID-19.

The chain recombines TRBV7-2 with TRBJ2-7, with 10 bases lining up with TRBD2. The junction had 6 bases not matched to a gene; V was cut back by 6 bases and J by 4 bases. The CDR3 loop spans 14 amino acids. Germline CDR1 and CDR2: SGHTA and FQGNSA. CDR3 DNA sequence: TGTGCCAGCAGTAAGCGGGAGGGGATTTACGAGCAGTACGTC. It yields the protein CASSKREGIYEQYV.

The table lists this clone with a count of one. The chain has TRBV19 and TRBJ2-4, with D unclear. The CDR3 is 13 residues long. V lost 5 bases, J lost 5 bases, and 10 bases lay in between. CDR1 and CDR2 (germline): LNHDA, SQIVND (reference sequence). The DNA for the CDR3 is TGTGCCAGTAGTGACACCCCCGAAAACATTCAGTACTTC. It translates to CASSDTPENIQYF.

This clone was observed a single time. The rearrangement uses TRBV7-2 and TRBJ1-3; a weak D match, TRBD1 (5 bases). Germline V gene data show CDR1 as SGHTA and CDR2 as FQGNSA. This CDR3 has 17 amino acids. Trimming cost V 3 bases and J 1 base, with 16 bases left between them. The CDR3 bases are TGTGCCAGCAGCTTTAGTGCAGTACAGGATTCTGGAAACACCATATATTTT. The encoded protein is CASSFSAVQDSGNTIYF. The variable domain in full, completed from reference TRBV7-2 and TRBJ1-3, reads GAGVSQSPSNKVTEKGKDVELRCDPISGHTALYWYRQSLGQGLEFLIYFQGNSAPDKSGLPSDRFSAERTGGSVSTLTIQRTQQEDSAVYLCASSFSAVQDSGNTIYFGEGSWLTVV.

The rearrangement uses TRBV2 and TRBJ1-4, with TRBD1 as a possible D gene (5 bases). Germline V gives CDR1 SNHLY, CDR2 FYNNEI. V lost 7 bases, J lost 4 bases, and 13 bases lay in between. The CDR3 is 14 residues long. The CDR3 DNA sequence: TGTGCCAGCATGCAAGACAGAAATAATGAAAAACTGTTTTTT. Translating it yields CASMQDRNNEKLFF.

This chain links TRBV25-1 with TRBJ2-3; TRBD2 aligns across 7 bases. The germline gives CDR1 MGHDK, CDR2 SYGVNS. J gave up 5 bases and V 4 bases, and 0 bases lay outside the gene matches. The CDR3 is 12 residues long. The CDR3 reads CASSGGGDTQYF. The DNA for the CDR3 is TGTGCCAGCAGTGGGGGGGGAGATACGCAGTATTTT.

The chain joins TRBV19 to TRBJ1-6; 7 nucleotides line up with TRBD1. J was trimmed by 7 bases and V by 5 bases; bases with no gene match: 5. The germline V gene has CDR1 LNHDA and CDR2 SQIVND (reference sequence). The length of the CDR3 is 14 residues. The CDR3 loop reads CASSVGQRNSPLHF. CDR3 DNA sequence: TGTGCCAGTAGTGTGGGACAGAGGAATTCACCCCTCCACTTT.

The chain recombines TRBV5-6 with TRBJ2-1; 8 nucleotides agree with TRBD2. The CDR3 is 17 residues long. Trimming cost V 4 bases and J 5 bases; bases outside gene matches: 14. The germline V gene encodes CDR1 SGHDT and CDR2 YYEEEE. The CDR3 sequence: CASSQRGAGVVNNEQFF. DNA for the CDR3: TGTGCCAGCAGCCAGAGGGGAGCGGGAGTTGTTAACAATGAGCAGTTCTTC.

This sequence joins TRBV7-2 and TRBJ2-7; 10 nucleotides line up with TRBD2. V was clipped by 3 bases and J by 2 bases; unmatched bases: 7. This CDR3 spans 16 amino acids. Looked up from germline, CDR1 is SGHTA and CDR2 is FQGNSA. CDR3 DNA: TGTGCCAGCAGCTTCAATCCTAGCGGGAGTACCTACGAGCAGTACGTC. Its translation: CASSFNPSGSTYEQYV.

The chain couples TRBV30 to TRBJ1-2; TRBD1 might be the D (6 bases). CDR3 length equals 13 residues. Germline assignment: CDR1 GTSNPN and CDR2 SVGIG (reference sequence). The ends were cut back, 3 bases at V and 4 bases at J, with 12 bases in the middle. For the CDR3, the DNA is TGTGCCTGGAGGGCCAACAGGGCCTATGGCTACACCTTC. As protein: CAWRANRAYGYTF.

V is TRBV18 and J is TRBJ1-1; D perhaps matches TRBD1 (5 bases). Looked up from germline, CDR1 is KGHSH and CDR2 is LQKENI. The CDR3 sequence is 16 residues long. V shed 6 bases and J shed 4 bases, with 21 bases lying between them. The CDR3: CASSQQDLGSGTEAFF. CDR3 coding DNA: TGTGCCAGCTCGCAACAGGATCTTGGAAGTGGCACTGAAGCTTTCTTT.

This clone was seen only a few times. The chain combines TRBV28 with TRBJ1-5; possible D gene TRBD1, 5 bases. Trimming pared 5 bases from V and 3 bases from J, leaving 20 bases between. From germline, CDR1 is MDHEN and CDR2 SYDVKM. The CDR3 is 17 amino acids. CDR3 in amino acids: CASSPSLGQANNQPQHF. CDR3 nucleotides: TGTGCCAGCAGTCCCTCTCTGGGGCAGGCCAACAATCAGCCCCAGCATTTT.

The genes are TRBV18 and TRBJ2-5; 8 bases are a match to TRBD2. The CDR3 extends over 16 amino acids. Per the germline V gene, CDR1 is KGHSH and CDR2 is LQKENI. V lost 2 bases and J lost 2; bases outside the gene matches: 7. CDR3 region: CASSPTIAGLQETQYF. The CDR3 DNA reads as TGTGCCAGCTCACCAACAATAGCGGGATTACAAGAGACCCAGTACTTC.

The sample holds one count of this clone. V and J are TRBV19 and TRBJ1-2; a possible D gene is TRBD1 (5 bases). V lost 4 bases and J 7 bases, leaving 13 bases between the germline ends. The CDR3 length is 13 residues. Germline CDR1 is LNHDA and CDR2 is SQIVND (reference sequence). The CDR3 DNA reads TGTGCCAGTAGTAGTAGTGGCGGGGGTGGCTACACCTTC. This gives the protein CASSSSGGGGYTF.

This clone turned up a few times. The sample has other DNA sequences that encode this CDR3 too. The CDR3 loop reads CASSQASGNYGYTF. The CDR3 DNA reads as TGTGCCAGCAGCCAGGCATCAGGGAACTATGGCTACACCTTC. The chain uses TRBV3-1 (or the pseudogene TRBV3-2) and TRBJ1-2, with a tentative D call TRBD1 (5 bases). Germline V gene lookup returns CDR1 LGHDT and CDR2 YNNKEL (reference sequence). There are 14 residues in the CDR3. The V and J ends lost 3 bases and 2 bases respectively, with 10 bases between them.

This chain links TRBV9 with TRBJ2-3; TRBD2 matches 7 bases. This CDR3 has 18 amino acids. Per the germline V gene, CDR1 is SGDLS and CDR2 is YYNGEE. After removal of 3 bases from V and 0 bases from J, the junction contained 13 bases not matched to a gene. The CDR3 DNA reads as TGTGCCAGCAGCGCCCGTCGAGGGGAAGCGGGAAGCACAGATACGCAGTATTTT. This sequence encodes CASSARRGEAGSTDTQYF.

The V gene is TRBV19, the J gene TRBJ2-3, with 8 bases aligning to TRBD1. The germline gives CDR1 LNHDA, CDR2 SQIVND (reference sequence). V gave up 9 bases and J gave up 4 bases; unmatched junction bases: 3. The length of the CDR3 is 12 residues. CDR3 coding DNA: TGTGCCAGCAGGGGGCCCGCAGATACGCAGTATTTT. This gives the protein CASRGPADTQYF.

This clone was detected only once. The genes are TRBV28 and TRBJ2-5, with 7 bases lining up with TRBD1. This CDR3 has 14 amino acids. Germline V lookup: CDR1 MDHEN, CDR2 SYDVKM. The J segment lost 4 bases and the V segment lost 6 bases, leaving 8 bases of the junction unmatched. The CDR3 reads CASRLNRGTETQYF. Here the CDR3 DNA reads TGTGCCAGCAGACTTAACAGGGGAACAGAGACCCAGTACTTC.

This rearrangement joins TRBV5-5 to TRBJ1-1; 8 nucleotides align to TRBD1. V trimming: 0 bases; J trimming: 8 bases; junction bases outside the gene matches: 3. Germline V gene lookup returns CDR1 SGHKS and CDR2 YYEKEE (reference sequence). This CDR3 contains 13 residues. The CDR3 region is CASSLGQGKEAFF. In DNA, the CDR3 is TGTGCCAGCAGCTTGGGACAGGGGAAAGAAGCTTTCTTT.

CDR3 loop: CASSEGAHYGYTF. The CDR3 DNA is TGTGCCAGCAGTGAGGGGGCACACTATGGCTACACCTTC. The chain employs TRBV12-3 or TRBV12-4 and TRBJ1-2; 7 bases are a match to TRBD1. The CDR3 is 13 amino acids. Trimming took 5 bases from V and 3 from J; bases not matched to a gene: 3.

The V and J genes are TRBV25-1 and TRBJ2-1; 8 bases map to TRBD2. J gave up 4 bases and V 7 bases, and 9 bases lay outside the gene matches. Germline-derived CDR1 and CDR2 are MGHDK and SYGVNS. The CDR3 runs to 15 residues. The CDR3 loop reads CASKLSGSKYNEQFF. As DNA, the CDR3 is TGTGCCAGCAAATTAAGCGGGAGTAAGTACAATGAGCAGTTCTTC.

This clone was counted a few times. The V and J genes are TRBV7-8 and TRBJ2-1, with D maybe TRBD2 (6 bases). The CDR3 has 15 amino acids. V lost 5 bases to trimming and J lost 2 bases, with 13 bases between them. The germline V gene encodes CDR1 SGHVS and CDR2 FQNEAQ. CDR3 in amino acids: CASSQRGVAYNEQFF. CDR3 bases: TGTGCCAGCAGCCAGCGCGGGGTTGCCTACAATGAGCAGTTCTTC.

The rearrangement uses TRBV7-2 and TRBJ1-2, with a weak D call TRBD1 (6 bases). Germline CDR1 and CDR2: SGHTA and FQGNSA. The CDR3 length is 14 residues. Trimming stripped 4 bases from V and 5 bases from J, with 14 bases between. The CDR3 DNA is TGTGCCAGCAGCTCCGAGACAGGAAGATATGGCTACACCTTC. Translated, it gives CASSSETGRYGYTF. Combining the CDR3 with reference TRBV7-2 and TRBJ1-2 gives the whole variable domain GAGVSQSPSNKVTEKGKDVELRCDPISGHTALYWYRQSLGQGLEFLIYFQGNSAPDKSGLPSDRFSAERTGGSVSTLTIQRTQQEDSAVYLCASSSETGRYGYTFGSGTRLTVV.

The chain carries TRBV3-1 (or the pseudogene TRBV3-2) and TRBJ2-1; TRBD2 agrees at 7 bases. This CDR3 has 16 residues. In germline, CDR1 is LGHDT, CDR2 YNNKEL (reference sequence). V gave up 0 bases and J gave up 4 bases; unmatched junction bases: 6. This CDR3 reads CASSQDIGLEYNEQFF. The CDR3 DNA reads TGTGCCAGCAGCCAAGATATAGGACTAGAGTACAATGAGCAGTTCTTC.

The CDR3 nucleotides read TGTGCCAGCACCCAAGGCCCTGACAGTCGCTATGGCTACACCTTC. Its translation is CASTQGPDSRYGYTF. The rearrangement joins TRBV9 to TRBJ1-2; TRBD1 might be the D (5 bases). Trimming removed 6 bases at V and 4 bases at J, with 19 bases between. Looked up from germline, CDR1 is SGDLS and CDR2 is YYNGEE. The length of the CDR3 is 15 residues.

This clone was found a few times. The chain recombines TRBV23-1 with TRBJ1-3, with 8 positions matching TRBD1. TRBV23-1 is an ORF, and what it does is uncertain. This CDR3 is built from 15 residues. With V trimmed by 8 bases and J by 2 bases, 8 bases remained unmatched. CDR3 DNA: TGCGCCAGCCACCCACGGACAGGGCCTGGAAACACCATATATTTT. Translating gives CASHPRTGPGNTIYF.

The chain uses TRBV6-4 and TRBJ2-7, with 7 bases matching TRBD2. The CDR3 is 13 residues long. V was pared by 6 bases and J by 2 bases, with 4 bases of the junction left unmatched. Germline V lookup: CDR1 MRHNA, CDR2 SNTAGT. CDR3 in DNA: TGTGCCAGCAGGGTCGCGGGAGCCTACGAGCAGTACGTC. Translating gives CASRVAGAYEQYV.

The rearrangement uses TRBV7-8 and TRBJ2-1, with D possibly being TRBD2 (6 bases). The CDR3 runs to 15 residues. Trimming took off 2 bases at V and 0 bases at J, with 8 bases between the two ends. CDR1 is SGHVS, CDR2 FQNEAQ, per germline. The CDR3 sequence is CASSLSAGSYNEQFF. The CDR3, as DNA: TGTGCCAGCAGCTTATCAGCGGGCTCCTACAATGAGCAGTTCTTC.